The 32 T cell receptor beta chains given below trace back to one sample, sequenced in a study of T cell responses to AZD1222 COVID-19 vaccine. The data were produced by immunoSEQ multiplex PCR, yet TCRdb's version contains in-frame clones alone and is incomplete. The table lists approximately 70,000 clones, approximately 90% of them singletons. The sample here was peripheral blood, taken 28 days after the second dose of the MenACWY control vaccine. The receptors derive from an adult who received the MenACWY meningococcal vaccine as a control.

This chain uses TRBV21-1 with TRBJ1-6. TRBV21-1 is reported as a pseudogene. CDR3 length equals 16 residues. The CDR3 loop reads CASSKVEGTFNSPLHF. For the CDR3, the DNA is TGTGCCAGCAGCAAAGTTGAAGGGACCTTTAATTCACCCCTCCACTTT.

V gene TRBV2 combines with J gene TRBJ2-7; TRBD1 agrees at 7 bases. The CDR3 is 14 residues long. J lost 3 bases, V lost 3 bases, and 5 bases had no gene match. Germline CDR1 SNHLY, CDR2 FYNNEI. The CDR3 is CASSESYRGYEQYF. The CDR3 region has the DNA TGTGCCAGCAGTGAGTCATACAGGGGCTACGAGCAGTACTTC.

As concerns this clone: One end of the junction does not line up with germline, which may come from a read error. The chain uses TRBV28 and TRBJ1-6; D ambiguous. The germline CDR1 and CDR2 sequences are MDHEN and SYDVKM. The CDR3 totals 13 residues. The CDR3 reads CDPLPAHNSPLHF. The CDR3 DNA sequence: TGCGATCCGCTCCCCGCGCATAATTCACCCCTCCACTTT.

This clone has a single count. This chain uses TRBV3-1 (or the pseudogene TRBV3-2) with TRBJ2-7; 10 nucleotides match TRBD2. The CDR3 is made up of 19 amino acids. CDR1 LGHDT and CDR2 YNNKEL come from the germline V gene (reference sequence). The trim removed 0 bases at V and 4 bases at J, leaving 15 bases unmatched. CDR3 region: CASSQEAPTTTSGWYEQYF. The CDR3 DNA reads as TGTGCCAGCAGCCAAGAGGCACCAACCACGACTAGCGGGTGGTACGAGCAGTACTTC.

The chain has TRBV10-2 and TRBJ2-2, with 8 positions matching TRBD1. This CDR3 is built from 14 residues. Trimming removed 7 bases from V and 3 bases from J; junction bases left unmatched: 4. Germline V gene sequence: CDR1 WSHSY, CDR2 SAAADI. This CDR3 is CASKGQVDTGELFF. The CDR3 DNA sequence: TGCGCCAGCAAGGGACAGGTGGACACCGGGGAGCTGTTTTTT.

This sequence joins TRBV12-3 or TRBV12-4 and TRBJ2-3; D uncertain. CDR3 length: 12 residues. Trimming took 6 bases from V and 4 from J, leaving 8 bases between them. This CDR3 is CASSPTSDTQYF. For the CDR3, the DNA is TGTGCCAGCAGCCCGACGTCAGATACGCAGTATTTT.

The rearrangement uses TRBV19 and TRBJ1-5; a weak D match, TRBD1 (5 bases). Germline V gene sequence: CDR1 LNHDA, CDR2 SQIVND (reference sequence). V lost 4 bases to trimming and J lost 4 bases, with 11 bases between them. The CDR3 extends over 14 amino acids. CDR3 loop: CASSSSQENQPQHF. DNA of the CDR3: TGTGCCAGTAGTAGCTCACAGGAAAATCAGCCCCAGCATTTT.

This clone was observed once. The rearrangement links TRBV4-3 to TRBJ2-1; D unclear. The V gene lost 2 bases and the J gene lost 0 bases, with 8 bases spanning the gap. Germline CDR1 LGHNA, CDR2 YSLEER. The CDR3 totals 15 residues. DNA of the CDR3: TGCGCCAGCAGCCAATTCGTCAGCTCCTACAATGAGCAGTTCTTC. It yields the protein CASSQFVSSYNEQFF.

The rearrangement links TRBV19 to TRBJ1-5; D is uncertain. The germline V gene has CDR1 LNHDA and CDR2 SQIVND (reference sequence). The V and J ends lost 4 bases and 6 bases respectively, with 10 bases between them. There are 13 residues in the CDR3. CDR3 in DNA: TGTGCCAGTAGTACCTCGCGACCTCAGCCCCAGCATTTT. It codes for CASSTSRPQPQHF. The whole variable domain, filled in from reference TRBV19 and TRBJ1-5, reads DGGITQSPKYLFRKEGQNVTLSCEQNLNHDAMYWYRQDPGQGLRLIYYSQIVNDFQKGDIAEGYSVSREKKESFPLTVTSAQKNPTAFYLCASSTSRPQPQHFGDGTRLSIL.

The V call is TRBV30, the J call TRBJ1-2; D may be TRBD1 (5 bases). Germline CDR1 is GTSNPN and CDR2 is SVGIG (reference sequence). CDR3 length equals 12 residues. Trimming took off 3 bases at V and 4 bases at J, with 9 bases between the two ends. In DNA form, the CDR3 reads TGTGCCTGGAGCGGCCAGGGCTATGGCTACACCTTC. Translating gives CAWSGQGYGYTF.

This chain uses TRBV18 with TRBJ1-4; D is uncertain. The germline V gene has CDR1 KGHSH and CDR2 LQKENI. The CDR3 totals 12 residues. V lost 7 bases to trimming and J lost 8 bases, with 11 bases between them. CDR3 nucleotide sequence: TGTGCCAGCTGGGGTCCGGGGGAAAAACTGTTTTTT. Protein product: CASWGPGEKLFF.

J is TRBJ1-2 and V is TRBV28; 8 nucleotides match TRBD1. CDR3 length: 14 residues. Unmatched junction bases numbered 8, after V lost 6 bases and J lost 5 bases. Germline values: CDR1 MDHEN, CDR2 SYDVKM. The CDR3 nucleotides read TGTGCCAGCAGCTCCGGACAGGGAATTTATGGCTACACCTTC. It encodes CASSSGQGIYGYTF.

The V call is TRBV5-6, the J call TRBJ2-3, with 8 bases lining up with TRBD1. Germline loops: CDR1 SGHDT, CDR2 YYEEEE. The CDR3 loop spans 15 amino acids. V shed 4 bases, J shed 3 bases, and the junction held 7 bases outside the gene matches. In DNA, the CDR3 is TGTGCCAGCAGCCCCGGACAGGGATGGACAGATACGCAGTATTTT. Encoded protein: CASSPGQGWTDTQYF.

This clone was observed once. The V call is TRBV3-1 (or the pseudogene TRBV3-2), the J call TRBJ1-4; D not certain. Trimming pared 3 bases from V and 5 bases from J, leaving 16 bases between. Germline assignment: CDR1 LGHDT and CDR2 YNNKEL (reference sequence). The length of the CDR3 is 16 residues. CDR3 sequence: CASSHSTQVPNEKLFF. The CDR3 nucleotides are TGTGCCAGCAGCCACTCAACCCAGGTTCCAAATGAAAAACTGTTTTTT.

This chain connects TRBV7-9 to TRBJ2-7; 8 nucleotides match TRBD1. Germline V gives CDR1 SEHNR, CDR2 FQNEAQ (reference sequence). This CDR3 is built from 16 residues. Trimming at V came to 7 bases and at J to 5 bases, leaving 16 bases not matched to a gene. CDR3: CASTPDRAPGGNEQYF. In nucleotides, the CDR3 is TGTGCCAGCACCCCGGACAGGGCCCCTGGGGGTAACGAGCAGTACTTC. Using reference TRBV7-9 and TRBJ2-7 for the parts outside the CDR3, the full variable domain is DTGVSQNPRHKITKRGQNVTFRCDPISEHNRLYWYRQTLGQGPEFLTYFQNEAQLEKSRLLSDRFSAERPKGSFSTLEIQRTEQGDSAMYLCASTPDRAPGGNEQYFGPGTRLTVT.

The J gene is TRBJ2-5, the V gene TRBV7-3; possible D gene TRBD1, 6 bases. Trimming shortened V by 4 bases and J by 2 bases, and 8 bases separated the two germline ends. Germline-derived CDR1 and CDR2 are SGHTA and FQGTGA. CDR3 length equals 13 residues. The CDR3 DNA follows: TGTGCCAGCAGCTACGGACAGCAAGAGACCCAGTACTTC. This codes for CASSYGQQETQYF.

V is TRBV9 and J is TRBJ2-3, with 9 nucleotides matching TRBD1. The CDR3 runs 15 residues. Germline loops: CDR1 SGDLS, CDR2 YYNGEE. V lost 5 bases, J lost 3 bases, and 7 bases stayed unmatched. The CDR3 coding sequence is TGTGCCAGCAGTGAGGGAGGGACAGGGACAGATACGCAGTATTTT. Encoded protein: CASSEGGTGTDTQYF.

The chain links TRBV11-1 to TRBJ2-3; D gene unclear. Trimming left V 2 bases short and J 4 bases short, with 4 bases between. Germline CDR1 and CDR2: SGHAT and FQDESV (reference sequence). There are 12 residues in the CDR3. CDR3 coding DNA: TGTGCCAGCAGCTTAATCTCAGATACGCAGTATTTT. It yields the protein CASSLISDTQYF.

The rearrangement joins TRBV7-9 to TRBJ1-6; TRBD1 might be the D (5 bases). V was pared by 7 bases and J by 7 bases, with 17 bases between. CDR3 length: 15 amino acids. Germline assignment: CDR1 SEHNR and CDR2 FQNEAQ (reference sequence). Written as DNA, the CDR3 is TGTGCCAGCATCGAAGGCGGGGGGGAGAATTCACCCCTCCACTTT. Protein product: CASIEGGGENSPLHF.

Only one count was recorded for this clone. This sequence joins TRBV19 and TRBJ1-2; TRBD1 matches 9 bases. Germline V gene sequence: CDR1 LNHDA, CDR2 SQIVND (reference sequence). J was trimmed by 4 bases and V by 6 bases; bases with no gene match: 9. The CDR3 sequence is 15 residues long. CDR3 nucleotides: TGTGCCAGTAGCGGCGGGGCGACAGGGGGCTATGGCTACACCTTC. Its translation is CASSGGATGGYGYTF.

The chain has TRBV5-1 and TRBJ2-4; TRBD2 matches 12 bases. Germline CDR1 reads SGHRS; CDR2 reads YFSETQ. CDR3 length equals 17 residues. The ends lost 1 base at V and 7 bases at J; junction bases unmatched: 9. CDR3 residues: CASSLQLAGGSGNIQYF. The CDR3 DNA reads TGCGCCAGCAGCTTGCAACTAGCGGGAGGATCCGGGAACATTCAGTACTTC.

The rearrangement links TRBV7-9 to TRBJ1-2; possibly TRBD1 for D (6 bases). The germline CDR1 and CDR2 sequences are SEHNR and FQNEAQ (reference sequence). Trimming took 3 bases from V and 8 from J, leaving 22 bases between them. The length of the CDR3 is 16 residues. This CDR3 reads CASSLSGASRSGGYTF. CDR3 DNA sequence: TGTGCCAGCAGCTTGTCAGGGGCCTCAAGGAGCGGAGGCTACACCTTC.

The rearrangement uses TRBV29-1 and TRBJ1-3; D is undetermined. Germline loops: CDR1 SQVTM, CDR2 ANQGSEA. The CDR3 is made up of 12 amino acids. With 0 bases removed from V and 8 bases from J, the gap between germline ends came to 8 bases. The CDR3 loop reads CSVEDLMDTIYF. The CDR3 DNA reads as TGCAGCGTTGAAGATCTTATGGACACCATATATTTT.

The chain combines TRBV6-5 with TRBJ1-3, with D uncertain. Trimming took 5 bases from V and 0 from J, leaving 11 bases between them. The CDR3 is 15 residues long. Germline CDR1 MNHEY, CDR2 SVGAGI. The CDR3 DNA is TGTGCCAGCAGTCGCGCCGTTGCCTCTGGAAACACCATATATTTT. Amino acids: CASSRAVASGNTIYF.

This rearrangement joins TRBV5-1 to TRBJ2-1; perhaps TRBD2 as D (5 bases). This CDR3 is built from 11 residues. From germline, CDR1 is SGHRS and CDR2 YFSETQ. With 4 bases removed from V and 10 bases from J, the gap between germline ends came to 9 bases. The CDR3 protein is CASSLDLEQFF. DNA for the CDR3: TGCGCCAGCAGCCTGGACTTAGAGCAGTTCTTC.

The V call is TRBV24-1, the J call TRBJ2-3; 8 nucleotides align to TRBD2. The CDR3 is 13 amino acids. Germline assignment: CDR1 KGHDR and CDR2 SFDVKD. The V and J ends lost 10 bases and 5 bases, in that order; junction bases with no gene match: 7. CDR3 amino acids: CATGLASEDTQYF. In nucleotides, the CDR3 is TGTGCCACTGGACTAGCTAGTGAAGATACGCAGTATTTT.

The chain combines TRBV2 with TRBJ1-5; D gene unclear. This CDR3 spans 14 amino acids. The V gene lost 3 bases and the J gene lost 3 bases, with 9 bases spanning the gap. Germline loops: CDR1 SNHLY, CDR2 FYNNEI. CDR3 amino acids: CASSESSVNQPQHF. CDR3 in DNA: TGTGCCAGCAGTGAGTCGTCGGTCAATCAGCCCCAGCATTTT.

This clone was seen once. The chain carries TRBV7-8 and TRBJ2-5; TRBD2 matches at 12 bases. V trimming: 4 bases; J trimming: 4 bases; junction bases outside the gene matches: 7. This CDR3 spans 16 amino acids. CDR1 is SGHVS, CDR2 FQNEAQ, per germline. The CDR3: CASSSASGGAGETQYF. CDR3 nucleotides: TGTGCCAGCAGCTCCGCTAGCGGGGGGGCTGGAGAGACCCAGTACTTC.

Note on this clone: The sample carries other DNA sequences with the same CDR3. The chain couples TRBV6-6 to TRBJ2-7; D gene ambiguous. CDR1 and CDR2 (germline): MNHNY, SVGAGI (reference sequence). V lost 2 bases and J 4 bases, leaving 6 bases between the germline ends. The CDR3 extends over 12 amino acids. CDR3 nucleotides: TGTGCCAGCAGTTACAGTTCGTACGAGCAGTACTTC. Protein: CASSYSSYEQYF.

The rearrangement joins TRBV9 to TRBJ1-5; 12 bases align to TRBD1. This CDR3 comprises 16 residues. CDR1 SGDLS and CDR2 YYNGEE come from the germline V gene. J was trimmed by 6 bases and V by 3 bases; bases with no gene match: 7. This CDR3 reads CASSAGTGGAGQPQHF. The CDR3 nucleotides read TGTGCCAGCAGCGCCGGGACAGGGGGCGCAGGTCAGCCCCAGCATTTT.

A single count supports this clone. The genes are TRBV29-1 and TRBJ2-7; D not resolved. In germline, CDR1 is SQVTM, CDR2 ANQGSEA. Trimming pared 6 bases from V and 2 bases from J, leaving 17 bases between. CDR3 length: 14 amino acids. CDR3 DNA: TGCAGCGTAGCGACAATTCAAACCACCTACGAGCAGTACTTC. This translates into CSVATIQTTYEQYF.

This clone turned up a few times. This chain links TRBV28 with TRBJ1-5; TRBD1 agrees at 7 bases. Germline CDR1 is MDHEN and CDR2 is SYDVKM. J gave up 0 bases and V 8 bases, and 13 bases lay outside the gene matches. This CDR3 is built from 17 residues. The CDR3 is CASSARGNRYSNQPQHF. CDR3 in DNA: TGTGCCAGCTCTGCCAGGGGGAACCGTTATAGCAATCAGCCCCAGCATTTT.